This TCR beta chain was sequenced for a study of spatial heterogeneity in lung cancer. Study overall: The count of detected beta-chain sequences consistently exceeded that of alpha-chain sequences. On average, each unique TCR and UMI combination appeared more than ten times in raw reads.

The CDR3 spans 16 residues. V was pared by 6 bases and J by 2 bases, with 20 bases between. Germline values: CDR1 LNHDA, CDR2 SQIVND (reference sequence). One entry per CDR3 protein results from TCRdb running MiXCR on the 5' RACE reads. The table records 15,000 to 20,000 distinct CDR3 sequences, 20% to 25% of them present only once. This clonotype was detected ten times or more. Time point meaning: sample taken at primary tumor resection. Unsorted whole RNA from tumor, nontumor lung or frozen PBMC underwent sequencing. Donation came from roughly 72 patients with untreated early-stage non-small cell lung cancer.

The sequenced sample was PBMCs, obtained at surgery. The source is a female donor with early-stage non-small cell lung cancer. The rearrangement joins TRBV19 to TRBJ2-7; D gene uncertain. The CDR3 region is CASSQQTATIPYEQYF. The CDR3 nucleotides read TGTGCCAGTAGCCAACAGACCGCTACTATACCCTACGAGCAGTACTTC. The full variable domain, rest sourced from reference TRBV19 and TRBJ2-7, is DGGITQSPKYLFRKEGQNVTLSCEQNLNHDAMYWYRQDPGQGLRLIYYSQIVNDFQKGDIAEGYSVSREKKESFPLTVTSAQKNPTAFYLCASSQQTATIPYEQYFGPGTRLTVT.